Included here is one TCR beta chain sequence, with context. Antigen unknown. This specimen belongs to a study of blood T cells in healthy people across ages. Study-wide results and caveats: A strong correlation between TCR beta diversity and naive T cell percentage was seen.

The authors ran a second PCR of 7 to 11 cycles using a sample-barcoded 5' primer and a J-beta primer mix. From the 5' RACE reads, TCRdb called clonotypes with MiXCR, one entry per CDR3 protein. Of roughly 1,800,000 distinct CDR3 sequences in the sample, less than 50% were seen once. Each individual donor underwent a draw of approximately 9.8 milliliters of peripheral blood. At least 6 million PBMCs were isolated per sample. Specimen: blood. This clonotype was sampled from a woman in her thirties or forties in good health.

The CDR3 loop is CATSDLNRGGNEQYF. CDR3 DNA sequence: TGTGCCACCAGTGATTTGAACAGGGGAGGCAATGAGCAGTACTTC. The rearrangement uses TRBV24-1 and TRBJ2-7; a weak D match, TRBD1 (7 bases). Trimming cost V 0 bases and J 7 bases, with 15 bases left between them. Germline V gene sequence: CDR1 KGHDR, CDR2 SFDVKD. The CDR3 is 15 residues long.